This T cell receptor (beta chain) was retrieved from a study of control samples from healthy donors and cancer patients. Clones were sequenced by immunoSEQ multiplex PCR, and TCRdb holds only the in-frame ones, with some missing. The sample lists about 95,000 clones, about 87% occurring once. The germline V gene has CDR1 LNHDA and CDR2 SQIVND (reference sequence). This CDR3 comprises 15 residues. V lost 3 bases and J lost 0, with 9 bases in between. In its sample, this clone was seen once. The sequenced sample consisted of blood. The source is a woman aged 65 to 85 in good health. This chain connects TRBV19 to TRBJ1-5; D is undetermined. The DNA of the CDR3 is TGTGCCAGTAGTATTCCCGGGAATAGCAATCAGCCCCAGCATTTT. Protein: CASSIPGNSNQPQHF.